What follows is one TCR beta chain and its context. These data come from a study of blood T cell repertoires in COVID-19. CDR3 length: 12 residues. The germline CDR1 and CDR2 sequences are LNHDA and SQIVND (reference sequence). Trimming removed 9 bases from V and 7 bases from J; junction bases left unmatched: 5. Authors' processing steps: Reference gene primer amplification in the assay estimated nucleated cell counts. Assay used: immunoSEQ multiplex PCR; TCRdb lists only in-frame clones, some missing. The DNA was the basis for D and trimming; V, J and clone size are from that table. The sample includes over 300,000 clones, roughly 90% of them seen just once.

The J gene is TRBJ1-1, the V gene TRBV19; 10 bases line up with TRBD1. The receptor's source is a woman in her 30s with acute COVID-19. The source material was PBMCs or T cells enriched from blood (not recorded which). CDR3 in DNA: TGTGCCAGCACCCGGGACAGGGGTGAAGCTTTCTTT. This translates into CASTRDRGEAFF.